These 22 T cell receptor beta chains share one sample of origin, sequenced in a study of T-cell memory formation after mild COVID-19. TCRdb fed the 5' RACE reads into MiXCR, producing one record per CDR3 protein. In the table there are 530,000 or so distinct CDR3 sequences, roughly 17% of which are singletons. The sequenced material came from PBMCs or a T cell subset sorted from them (not recorded which). The receptors originated from an adult woman who had mild COVID-19 (a few samples of this study predate the infection). Cell type and time point are not known.

This clonotype has just a few counts. The chain carries TRBV7-2 and TRBJ2-3; 8 bases are a match to TRBD2. V was clipped by 2 bases and J by 6 bases; unmatched bases: 4. The CDR3 contains 14 residues. The V gene's germline CDR1 is SGHTA and CDR2 FQGNSA. In nucleotides, the CDR3 is TGTGCCAGCAGCTTACACGGGAGGGGGGATACGCAGTATTTT. Its protein is CASSLHGRGDTQYF.

The rearrangement uses TRBV2 and TRBJ2-7; 9 bases fit TRBD1. The V gene's germline CDR1 is SNHLY and CDR2 FYNNEI. CDR3 length: 13 residues. J gave up 5 bases and V 9 bases, and 8 bases lay outside the gene matches. CDR3 in amino acids: CASCRDRDHEQYF. CDR3 sequence (DNA): TGTGCCAGTTGTAGGGACAGGGACCACGAGCAGTACTTC.

This clonotype was recorded a few times. This chain connects TRBV10-3 to TRBJ2-7; D is perhaps TRBD1 (5 bases). Germline V lookup: CDR1 ENHRY, CDR2 SYGVKD. The length of the CDR3 is 13 residues. V was shortened by 2 bases and J by 3 bases, with 8 bases between the two germline ends. The CDR3, as DNA: TGTGCCATCAGTGAGAATCAGGGCTACGAGCAGTACTTC. It codes for CAISENQGYEQYF.

CDR3 coding DNA: TGTGCCAGCTCACCGGGACTAGCGGGTCCGAACACCGGGGAGCTGTTTTTT. It yields the protein CASSPGLAGPNTGELFF. The chain employs TRBV18 and TRBJ2-2, with TRBD2 identical over 12 bases. The CDR3 is 17 residues long. V lost 3 bases and J lost 0; bases outside the gene matches: 2. Germline lookup yields CDR1 KGHSH and CDR2 LQKENI.

There are a few counts of this clonotype. V gene TRBV12-3 or TRBV12-4 combines with J gene TRBJ2-2; 8 nucleotides align to TRBD1. With 6 bases clipped from V and 3 bases from J, the junction kept 6 bases outside the gene matches. The CDR3 runs 15 residues. CDR3 DNA: TGTGCCAGCAGGGCTCTGACAGGGGACACCGGGGAGCTGTTTTTT. Translating it yields CASRALTGDTGELFF.

This clonotype turned up a few times. The rearrangement uses TRBV9 and TRBJ2-5; maybe TRBD2 (5 bases). Trimming removed 5 bases at V and 2 bases at J, with 19 bases between. The CDR3 contains 16 residues. From germline, CDR1 is SGDLS and CDR2 YYNGEE. The CDR3 here is CASSHPRAGGQETQYF. The CDR3 DNA reads as TGTGCCAGCAGTCATCCAAGAGCCGGCGGGCAAGAGACCCAGTACTTC. Complete variable domain (other parts from reference TRBV9 and TRBJ2-5): DSGVTQTPKHLITATGQRVTLRCSPRSGDLSVYWYQQSLDQGLQFLIQYYNGEERAKGNILERFSAQQFPDLHSELNLSSLELGDSALYFCASSHPRAGGQETQYFGPGTRLLVL.

The chain carries TRBV7-3 and TRBJ2-5; 7 nucleotides match TRBD2. The CDR3 has 17 amino acids. CDR1 is SGHTA, CDR2 FQGTGA, per germline. V dropped 1 base and J dropped 3; count of bases not matched to a gene: 11. In DNA, the CDR3 is TGTGCCAGCAGCTTAAAGGGGACTACACCGAGTGAAGAGACCCAGTACTTC. It codes for CASSLKGTTPSEETQYF.

J is TRBJ2-3 and V is TRBV20-1; D remains ambiguous. This CDR3 is built from 16 residues. V was pared by 0 bases and J by 1 base, with 14 bases between. In germline, CDR1 is DFQATT, CDR2 SNEGSKA (reference sequence). CDR3 sequence: CSARDHIRSGTDTQYF. DNA of the CDR3: TGCAGTGCTAGAGATCACATTCGCTCGGGCACAGATACGCAGTATTTT.

This clonotype turned up a few times. The V and J genes are TRBV12-3 or TRBV12-4 and TRBJ1-6, with no clear D. V lost 4 bases, J lost 7 bases, and 11 bases lay in between. The CDR3 length is 14 residues. CDR3 DNA: TGTGCCAGCAGTTCAGTCAACCGAAATTCACCCCTCCACTTT. This gives the protein CASSSVNRNSPLHF.

This clonotype was recorded a few times. The chain employs TRBV5-4 and TRBJ2-1; TRBD1 is a possible D gene (6 bases). The V and J ends lost 1 base and 5 bases respectively, with 16 bases between them. The germline CDR1 and CDR2 sequences are SGHNT and YYREEE (reference sequence). CDR3 length: 16 amino acids. DNA of the CDR3: TGTGCCAGCAGCTTGTCCCACAGGGCCGCGAACAATGAGCAGTTCTTC. This gives the protein CASSLSHRAANNEQFF.

The J gene is TRBJ2-4, the V gene TRBV21-1; the table gives TRBD2 as D, unverified against the DNA. TRBV21-1 is classified as a pseudogene. The CDR3 has 19 amino acids. Written as DNA, the CDR3 is TGTGCCAGCAGCACTCGCGGGGTCTCCCGCCTGAGCGGCAAAAACATTCAGTACTTC. Amino acids: CASSTRGVSRLSGKNIQYF.

This clonotype was detected only a few times. The chain employs TRBV12-3 or TRBV12-4 and TRBJ2-5, with 14 bases fitting TRBD2. The junction had 4 bases not matched to a gene; V was cut back by 5 bases and J by 2 bases. This CDR3 region has 16 residues. CDR3 bases: TGTGCCAGCAGTGCGACTAGCGGGAGGGTGCAAGAGACCCAGTACTTC. Residues: CASSATSGRVQETQYF.

This clonotype showed up many times. The chain carries TRBV5-1 and TRBJ2-7; perhaps TRBD1 as D (6 bases). Trimming shortened V by 7 bases and J by 1 base, and 21 bases separated the two germline ends. Per germline, CDR1 SGHRS and CDR2 YFSETQ. The length of the CDR3 is 16 residues. CDR3 DNA sequence: TGCGCCAGCGCGTCACTCGGGACAAAAAAATCCTACGAGCAGTACTTC. Its translation is CASASLGTKKSYEQYF. Full variable domain (rest looked up from reference TRBV5-1 and TRBJ2-7): KAGVTQTPRYLIKTRGQQVTLSCSPISGHRSVSWYQQTPGQGLQFLFEYFSETQRNKGNFPGRFSGRQFSNSRSEMNVSTLELGDSALYLCASASLGTKKSYEQYFGPGTRLTVT.

This clonotype turned up a few times. The chain combines TRBV6-6 with TRBJ2-5; 13 nucleotides align to TRBD2. Looked up from germline, CDR1 is MNHNY and CDR2 is SVGAGI (reference sequence). The CDR3 contains 17 residues. With V trimmed by 5 bases and J by 3 bases, 9 bases remained unmatched. CDR3: CASSKHLGTSGEETQYF. The CDR3 coding sequence is TGTGCCAGCAGTAAGCACCTCGGGACTAGCGGGGAAGAGACCCAGTACTTC.

The genes are TRBV4-2 and TRBJ1-2; 7 nucleotides align to TRBD1. Per germline, CDR1 LGHNA and CDR2 YNFKEQ. The CDR3 extends over 15 amino acids. The junction had 6 bases not matched to a gene; V was cut back by 0 bases and J by 5 bases. Here the CDR3 DNA reads TGTGCCAGCAGCCAAGAAATAGGGGGCCATTATGGCTACACCTTC. Its translation is CASSQEIGGHYGYTF.

The J gene is TRBJ1-2, the V gene TRBV7-2, with 7 bases identical to TRBD1. Trimming took 6 bases from V and 4 from J; bases not matched to a gene: 5. Germline CDR1 and CDR2: SGHTA and FQGNSA. This CDR3 is built from 13 residues. In DNA, the CDR3 is TGTGCCAGCAGGGACAGGAGACCCTATGGCTACACCTTC. Protein: CASRDRRPYGYTF.

This clonotype was seen at least ten times. The chain couples TRBV5-1 to TRBJ1-1; D not resolved. The germline V gene has CDR1 SGHRS and CDR2 YFSETQ. With 2 bases removed from V and 2 bases from J, the gap between germline ends came to 7 bases. CDR3 length: 13 amino acids. The CDR3 region is CASSFDANTEAFF. DNA for the CDR3: TGCGCCAGCAGCTTCGACGCAAACACTGAAGCTTTCTTT.

In this sample, this clonotype turned up a few times. This chain joins TRBV30 and TRBJ1-1; no clear D gene. CDR3 length: 15 residues. The V and J ends lost 0 bases and 2 bases respectively, with 13 bases between them. Germline CDR1 reads GTSNPN; CDR2 reads SVGIG (reference sequence). The CDR3 spells CAWSVKGRGNTEAFF. CDR3 nucleotides: TGTGCCTGGAGTGTGAAAGGACGGGGAAACACTGAAGCTTTCTTT. Supplemented by reference TRBV30 and TRBJ1-1, the full variable domain reads SQTIHQWPATLVQPVGSPLSLECTVEGTSNPNLYWYRQAAGRGLQLLFYSVGIGQISSEVPQNLSASRPQDRQFILSSKKLLLSDSGFYLCAWSVKGRGNTEAFFGQGTRLTVV.

This rearrangement joins TRBV4-3 to TRBJ1-2; 8 bases match TRBD1. Losses at the gene ends were 1 base for V and 4 bases for J; bases not matched to a gene: 8. CDR1 is LGHNA, CDR2 YSLEER, per germline. This CDR3 region has 16 residues. CDR3 region: CASSQGFTGGTYGYTF. The CDR3 region has the DNA TGCGCCAGCAGCCAAGGATTCACAGGGGGGACCTATGGCTACACCTTC.

The CDR3 region has the DNA TGTGCCTGGAGTGTACTCGGCTTCCAAGAGACCCAGTACTTC. Its protein is CAWSVLGFQETQYF. The chain is built from TRBV30 and TRBJ2-5; no clear D gene. V lost 0 bases, J lost 1 base, and 9 bases lay in between. CDR1 and CDR2 (germline): GTSNPN, SVGIG (reference sequence). This CDR3 is 14 amino acids long.

The sample holds many counts of this clonotype. CDR3 DNA sequence: TGCGCCAGCAGCTTGGGCGGGGGCCCCCAAGAGACCCAGTACTTC. Translation: CASSLGGGPQETQYF. This sequence joins TRBV5-1 and TRBJ2-5; D might be TRBD2 (7 bases). There are 15 residues in the CDR3. V lost 0 bases and J 1 base, leaving 10 bases between the germline ends. The germline V gene encodes CDR1 SGHRS and CDR2 YFSETQ.

This clonotype has at least ten counts. This chain joins TRBV9 and TRBJ2-5; TRBD1 is a possible D gene (6 bases). The V end was cut by 2 bases, the J end by 4 bases, with 18 bases between. Germline V lookup: CDR1 SGDLS, CDR2 YYNGEE. There are 16 residues in the CDR3. The CDR3 is CASSVQTGDTGETQYF. DNA for the CDR3: TGTGCCAGCAGCGTCCAGACCGGGGACACAGGAGAGACCCAGTACTTC. The entire variable domain, with the rest obtained from reference TRBV9 and TRBJ2-5, is as follows: DSGVTQTPKHLITATGQRVTLRCSPRSGDLSVYWYQQSLDQGLQFLIQYYNGEERAKGNILERFSAQQFPDLHSELNLSSLELGDSALYFCASSVQTGDTGETQYFGPGTRLLVL.